A selection of T cell receptor beta chains follows, all from one sample in a study of blood T cell repertoires in COVID-19. The method was immunoSEQ multiplex PCR; TCRdb's version includes in-frame clones alone and lacks a portion of them. The sample carries about 230,000 clones, 65% to 90% recorded once. The sequenced sample was PBMCs or T cells enriched from blood (not recorded which). The receptors originated from a man between 18 and 35 years old who had recovered from COVID-19. CDR3s leave out the opening cysteine and the closing phenylalanine or tryptophan. Fields, in order: V gene, CDR3 length, CDR3 protein.

TRBV5-4 13 ASSSKQGSSYEQY
TRBV3-1/TRBV3-2 15 ASSQDLGASGANVLT
TRBV5-5 13 ASSLGYRALYGYT
TRBV11-2 13 ASSPSGSWNNEQF
TRBV3-1/TRBV3-2 12 ASSQLTSGNEQF
TRBV2 13 ASSDRTELHTEAF
TRBV21-1 10 ARAKRNYGYT
TRBV25-1 12 ASSDLRQAYTQY
TRBV28 10 ASSTGVGGYT
TRBV3-1/TRBV3-2 14 ASSQSYSRPRYGYT